This is a list of T cell receptor beta chains from one sample in a study of regulatory and conventional T cells in RAG deficiency. Assay used: immunoSEQ multiplex PCR; TCRdb lists only in-frame clones, some missing. The data contain some 30,000 clones, about 89% of them singletons. These data are also associated with another study on regulatory T cells.

Specimen: CD8+ T cells sorted from blood. Every receptor here comes from a human donor in good health. Both conserved end residues are part of each CDR3. A D gene is named only where the DNA matches it firmly. Clone size, where shown, is once, few, many, or a class for clones that have expanded.

J,D,size,V,DNA,CDR3
TRBJ2-1,.,.,TRBV6-1,TGTGCCAGCAGTGAAAGGGCCTTCCTCCCCTACAATGAGCAGTTCTTC,CASSERAFLPYNEQFF
TRBJ1-4,.,.,TRBV4-1,TGCGCCAGCAGCCTTGGAGGGTTCAATGAAAAACTGTTTTTT,CASSLGGFNEKLFF
TRBJ1-2,.,.,TRBV21-1,TGTGCCAGCAGCAAAGTTTGGGGTCACTATGGCTACACCTTC,CASSKVWGHYGYTF
TRBJ1-1,.,.,TRBV29-1,TGCAGCGTGGTTACAGAGAACACTGAAGCTTTCTTT,CSVVTENTEAFF
TRBJ2-5,.,few,TRBV7-9,TGTGCCAGCCCCCGGGTCCAAGAGACCCAGTACTTC,CASPRVQETQYF
TRBJ2-7,TRBD2,.,TRBV27,TGTGCCAGCAACCCCAGCGGGAGGCTTATGAACGAGCAGTACTTC,CASNPSGRLMNEQYF
TRBJ1-1,.,.,TRBV5-6,TGTGCCAGCAGCTTGGAGGGGGTGGATTTCTTT,CASSLEGVDFF
TRBJ1-5,.,few,TRBV19,TGTGCCAGTACAACAGGGCAGGTCCTACCCCAGCATTTT,CASTTGQVLPQHF
TRBJ2-3,.,.,TRBV6-1,TGTGCCAGTAGGACCGGGTCGAGAGCTAAGGATACGCAGTATTTT,CASRTGSRAKDTQYF
TRBJ1-4,.,.,TRBV28,TGTGCCAGCAGTTCCGGTAATGAAAAACTGTTTTTT,CASSSGNEKLFF
TRBJ2-7,.,.,TRBV19,TGTGCCAGTAGTGGACCCTCCGGGGGCGAGCAGTACTTC,CASSGPSGGEQYF
TRBJ2-2,.,.,TRBV23-1,TGCGCCAGCACCCCGCCAAAAAACACCGGGGAGCTGTTTTTT,CASTPPKNTGELFF
TRBJ2-1,TRBD2,.,TRBV11-3,TGTGCCAGCAGCTCAGCGGGAGCCTCCTACAATGAGCAGTTCTTC,CASSSAGASYNEQFF
TRBJ1-2,.,.,TRBV6-5,TGTGCCAGCAGTGGTACCCGGACATCTTCCTATGGCTACACCTTC,CASSGTRTSSYGYTF
TRBJ2-7,.,.,TRBV4-1,TGCGCCAGCAGCCAAGAAGGCGTGGGGACGTGGAACGAGCAGTACTTC,CASSQEGVGTWNEQYF
TRBJ2-1,TRBD1,.,TRBV18,TGTGCCAGCTCCCCGGACAGGGTAGGTTACAATGAGCAGTTCTTC,CASSPDRVGYNEQFF
TRBJ2-2,.,.,TRBV19,TGTGCCAGTAGTATGTTAGGGACCGGGGAGCTGTTTTTT,CASSMLGTGELFF
TRBJ2-7,TRBD1,.,TRBV6-1,TGTGCCAGCACCCCACGGACAGGGTCGACCTACGAGCAGTACTTC,CASTPRTGSTYEQYF